This is a list of T cell receptor beta chains from one sample in a study of blood T cell repertoires in COVID-19. This table comes from immunoSEQ multiplex PCR, and its TCRdb copy is limited to in-frame clones, with some not included. There are around 110,000 clones in the sample; 70% to 80% occur only once, and roughly 6% lies in the top ten. Material: peripheral blood. Receptors originate from a man at least 80 years old with COVID-19, enrolled during active disease. Both conserved end residues are part of each CDR3. D genes are given only for firm matches. Some rows mark clone size as missing; the rest say once, few, many or name a class of expanded clone.

V gene,D gene,clone size,J gene,CDR3 protein,CDR3 DNA
TRBV9,TRBD2,once,TRBJ2-1,CASSVDPLAGTWTEQFF,TGTGCCAGCAGCGTAGACCCCCTAGCGGGTACCTGGACGGAGCAGTTCTTC
TRBV15,NA,NA,TRBJ1-2,CATSRGGPEGGYTF,TGTGCCACCAGCAGAGGTGGGCCAGAGGGAGGCTACACCTTC
TRBV19,TRBD1,NA,TRBJ1-1,CASSALTGGTTEAFF,TGTGCCAGTAGTGCACTGACAGGGGGCACGACTGAAGCTTTCTTT
TRBV28,NA,NA,TRBJ2-3,CASSLIQEDTQYF,TGTGCCAGCAGTTTAATACAGGAGGATACGCAGTATTTT
TRBV25-1,TRBD1,NA,TRBJ1-4,CASRGQGNEKLFF,TGTGCCAGCAGGGGACAGGGTAACGAAAAACTGTTTTTT
TRBV6-5,TRBD2,NA,TRBJ2-7,CASSFSGRSGYEQYF,TGTGCCAGCAGTTTTAGCGGGAGATCGGGGTACGAGCAGTACTTC
TRBV7-8,NA,NA,TRBJ1-2,CASSLGQGSISDYTF,TGTGCCAGCAGCTTAGGTCAGGGTTCGATAAGCGACTACACCTTC
TRBV7-3,TRBD1,NA,TRBJ1-1,CASSLSGGRTEAFF,TGTGCCAGCAGCTTATCAGGGGGGCGGACTGAAGCTTTCTTT
TRBV30,TRBD2,NA,TRBJ2-1,CAWRRPRLADNEQFF,TGTGCCTGGAGGAGGCCGCGACTAGCGGACAATGAGCAGTTCTTC
TRBV6-6,NA,NA,TRBJ1-4,CASSYSRGGSNEKLFF,TGTGCCAGCAGTTACAGCCGGGGGGGCTCTAATGAAAAACTGTTTTTT
TRBV7-6,TRBD2,NA,TRBJ2-1,CASNDIPAGGVGEQFF,TGTGCCAGCAACGACATCCCAGCGGGAGGGGTAGGTGAGCAGTTCTTC
TRBV5-1,TRBD1,NA,TRBJ2-5,CASIPATGGGETQYF,TGCGCCAGCATACCAGCGACAGGGGGCGGAGAGACCCAGTACTTC
TRBV13,TRBD1,NA,TRBJ2-4,CASSPRTGGNIQYF,TGTGCCAGCAGCCCTAGGACAGGGGGAAACATTCAGTACTTC
TRBV19,TRBD2,NA,TRBJ2-3,CASRALLASGSTDTQYF,TGTGCCAGTAGGGCCCTCCTGGCTAGCGGTAGCACAGATACGCAGTATTTT
TRBV7-2,NA,NA,TRBJ2-3,CASSSQGSLAVRDTQYF,TGTGCCAGCAGCTCACAAGGTTCGCTAGCAGTCCGAGATACGCAGTATTTT
TRBV24-1,TRBD1,NA,TRBJ1-4,CATSDPWDRGKLFF,TGTGCCACCAGTGATCCCTGGGACAGGGGAAAGCTGTTTTTT
TRBV18,TRBD1,NA,TRBJ1-2,CASSLDRGAYHGYTF,TGTGCCAGCTCACTCGACAGGGGCGCGTACCATGGCTACACCTTC
TRBV28,TRBD1,NA,TRBJ1-2,CASSSGTGRLYGYTF,TGTGCCAGCAGTTCAGGGACAGGGAGACTCTATGGCTACACCTTC
TRBV6-5,NA,NA,TRBJ2-5,CASSSQQGWETQYF,TGTGCCAGCAGTTCGCAACAGGGTTGGGAGACCCAGTACTTC
TRBV4-2,NA,NA,TRBJ1-1,CASRLAESNTEAFF,TGTGCCAGCAGGCTTGCGGAGTCGAACACTGAAGCTTTCTTT
TRBV5-1,TRBD2,NA,TRBJ2-3,CASSVIIAGGNTDTQYF,TGCGCCAGCAGCGTAATAATAGCGGGAGGAAACACAGATACGCAGTATTTT
TRBV2,TRBD2,NA,TRBJ2-5,CASSIAGAQETQYF,TGTGCCAGCAGTATAGCGGGAGCCCAAGAGACCCAGTACTTC
TRBV3-1/TRBV3-2,TRBD1,once,TRBJ2-1,CASSLTGGLDEQFF,TGTGCCAGCAGCCTGACAGGGGGATTGGATGAGCAGTTCTTC
TRBV28,TRBD1,few,TRBJ2-5,CASSGTAQETQYF,TGTGCCAGCAGCGGGACAGCCCAAGAGACCCAGTACTTC
TRBV4-1,NA,few,TRBJ1-5,CASSHLAGSNQPQHF,TGCGCCAGCAGCCACCTCGCAGGTAGCAATCAGCCCCAGCATTTT
TRBV7-2,TRBD2,NA,TRBJ2-7,CASSASGRVSYEQYF,TGTGCCAGCAGCGCGAGCGGGAGAGTGTCCTACGAGCAGTACTTC
TRBV24-1,NA,NA,TRBJ1-5,CATNSGRNQPQHF,TGTGCCACCAACTCAGGGCGAAATCAGCCCCAGCATTTT
TRBV3-1/TRBV3-2,NA,NA,TRBJ2-7,CASSQDSGRWVSYEQYF,TGTGCCAGCAGCCAAGATAGCGGACGCTGGGTATCCTACGAGCAGTACTTC
TRBV30,NA,NA,TRBJ1-5,CAWSVQVNQPQHF,TGTGCCTGGAGTGTACAGGTGAATCAGCCCCAGCATTTT
TRBV10-3,TRBD2,NA,TRBJ2-1,CAISESKSSGSYEQFF,TGTGCCATCAGTGAGTCGAAGTCTAGCGGGAGCTATGAGCAGTTCTTC
TRBV5-1,TRBD1,NA,TRBJ1-3,CASSGGTGRSGNTIYF,TGCGCCAGCAGCGGCGGGACAGGCCGCTCTGGAAACACCATATATTTT
TRBV9,TRBD2,once,TRBJ2-7,CASSTRGGTTVF,TGTGCCAGCAGCACCCGGGGGGGGACTACCGTTTTC
TRBV30,NA,NA,TRBJ1-5,CACNPAGGSQPQHF,TGTGCCTGCAACCCTGCCGGGGGTTCTCAGCCCCAGCATTTT
TRBV28,NA,NA,TRBJ2-1,CASRISGPYNEQFF,TGTGCCAGCAGGATTAGCGGCCCCTACAATGAGCAGTTCTTC
TRBV9,TRBD1,NA,TRBJ2-7,CASSKAYRGHEQYF,TGTGCCAGCAGCAAAGCTTACAGGGGACACGAGCAGTACTTC
TRBV9,TRBD1,NA,TRBJ2-7,CASSATGALSYEQYF,TGTGCCAGCAGCGCGACAGGGGCCCTTAGCTACGAGCAGTACTTC
TRBV6-5,TRBD1,many,TRBJ1-2,CASSQSLDRDYGYTF,TGTGCCAGCAGCCAAAGCTTAGACAGGGATTATGGCTACACCTTC
TRBV5-6,TRBD1,NA,TRBJ1-4,CASSLPGQGTEKLFF,TGTGCCAGCAGCTTGCCGGGACAGGGTACGGAAAAACTGTTTTTT
TRBV2,NA,few,TRBJ1-4,CASRTQINEKLFF,TGTGCCAGCAGGACTCAGATTAATGAAAAACTGTTTTTT
TRBV2,TRBD2,NA,TRBJ2-1,CASRNLRWEGSYNEQFF,TGTGCCAGCCGAAATCTGAGGTGGGAGGGGTCCTACAATGAGCAGTTCTTC
TRBV2,NA,once,TRBJ2-1,CASSADYQGNEQFF,TGTGCCAGCAGTGCGGACTACCAGGGCAATGAGCAGTTCTTC
TRBV18,TRBD1,NA,TRBJ1-5,CASSPLQGAEQPQHF,TGTGCCAGCTCACCCCTACAGGGGGCGGAACAGCCCCAGCATTTT
TRBV6-5,NA,NA,TRBJ2-4,CASGDFKNIQYF,TGTGCCAGCGGGGACTTTAAAAACATTCAGTACTTC
TRBV21-1,NA,NA,TRBJ2-7,CASSARLDSYEQYF,TGTGCCAGCAGCGCCCGACTAGACTCCTACGAGCAGTACTTC
TRBV6-2/TRBV6-3,NA,NA,TRBJ2-5,CASSFVGPTQYF,TGTGCCAGCAGTTTTGTGGGGCCTACCCAGTACTTC
TRBV27,TRBD1,NA,TRBJ1-2,CASSRSGGAGSYTF,TGTGCCAGCAGTCGTTCAGGGGGCGCAGGGAGCTACACCTTC
TRBV9,NA,few,TRBJ1-6,CASSVSPGGSSYNSPLHF,TGTGCCAGCAGCGTTTCCCCGGGCGGGAGCTCCTATAATTCACCCCTCCACTTT
TRBV11-2,TRBD1,NA,TRBJ1-2,CASRHRGNYGYTF,TGTGCCAGCAGGCACAGGGGGAACTATGGCTACACCTTC
TRBV30,TRBD2,once,TRBJ2-1,CAWSTGTSGYNEQFF,TGTGCCTGGAGCACCGGGACTAGCGGATACAATGAGCAGTTCTTC
TRBV7-2,TRBD2,NA,TRBJ2-7,CASSPPSGATYEQYF,TGTGCCAGCAGCCCCCCCAGCGGGGCTACCTACGAGCAGTACTTC
TRBV5-1,TRBD2,NA,TRBJ2-3,CASSSSGGGTDTQYF,TGCGCCAGCAGCTCCAGCGGGGGCGGCACAGATACGCAGTATTTT
TRBV25-1,TRBD1,NA,TRBJ2-1,CASTFTRDRGYNEQFF,TGTGCCAGCACCTTTACCCGGGACAGGGGCTACAATGAGCAGTTCTTC
TRBV5-1,TRBD2,NA,TRBJ2-5,CASSLGPLARQETQYF,TGCGCCAGCAGCTTGGGTCCACTAGCGCGACAAGAGACCCAGTACTTC